These 2 T cell receptor beta chains were all obtained from the same sample, sequenced in a study of a mutant IDH1 vaccine in newly diagnosed glioma. TCRdb's copy holds only in-frame clones and misses some; the assay was immunoSEQ multiplex PCR. The sample includes about 30,000 clones, 70% to 85% of them seen just once. Indicated time point: week 5, during vaccination. The study gave 300 ug of mutant IDH1 20-mer peptide per vaccine dose, with topical imiquimod. Antigen specificity for these receptors is unknown. The material was PBMCs, obtained from a glioma patient whose treatment included an IDH1 peptide vaccine. These receptors came from a man between 25 and 39 years old with glioma.

The CDR3 DNA reads as TGTGCCAGCAGCGTAGACGGACAGTACACAGATACGCAGTATTTT. Translation: CASSVDGQYTDTQYF. The V and J genes are TRBV9 and TRBJ2-3, with a weak D call TRBD1 (6 bases). The CDR3 loop spans 15 amino acids. Germline values: CDR1 SGDLS, CDR2 YYNGEE. Deletions cut 0 bases from V and 2 bases from J, with 10 bases between.

This clone was observed a handful of times. V usage is TRBV2 and J usage is TRBJ1-5; 7 bases fit TRBD1. CDR1 is SNHLY and CDR2 is FYNNEI in the germline V gene. The CDR3 has 13 amino acids. Trimming took 3 bases from V and 9 from J; bases not matched to a gene: 5. CDR3 coding DNA: TGTGCCAGCAGTGAGGGCCAGGGGGTGCCCCAGCATTTT. It codes for CASSEGQGVPQHF.